A single sample gave rise to the 5 T cell receptor beta chains below, sequenced in a study of T cells in Graves' hyperthyroidism and ophthalmopathy. It was RNA transcripts that yielded the amplified TCR beta CDR3 regions. First-round RT-PCR of the TCR CDR3 relied on the HTBI primer set. TCRdb ran MiXCR on the multiplex PCR reads and lists one entry per CDR3 protein. The data hold some 350,000 distinct CDR3 sequences, with approximately 13% observed a single time. Source material: blood. The receptors stem from a woman aged 40 to 49 with Graves' ophthalmopathy.

The genes are TRBV11-2 and TRBJ2-3; D is possibly TRBD2 (6 bases). The V gene lost 0 bases and the J gene lost 2 bases, with 9 bases spanning the gap. This CDR3 spans 15 amino acids. Germline V CDR1 and CDR2: SGHAT, FQNNGV. CDR3 loop: CASSLEAGNTDTQYF. CDR3 nucleotide sequence: TGTGCCAGCAGCTTAGAGGCGGGGAACACAGATACGCAGTATTTT.

This clonotype showed up many times. This chain links TRBV7-9 with TRBJ2-1, with D perhaps matching TRBD1 or TRBD2 (6 bases each). This CDR3 comprises 13 residues. Deletions cut 5 bases from V and 7 bases from J, with 12 bases between. CDR1 SEHNR and CDR2 FQNEAQ come from the germline V gene (reference sequence). CDR3 loop: CASSPGAGNEQFF. The CDR3 DNA reads TGTGCCAGCAGCCCAGGGGCGGGAAATGAGCAGTTCTTC.

The chain is built from TRBV11-2 and TRBJ1-1; D is uncertain. Germline CDR1 reads SGHAT; CDR2 reads FQNNGV. This CDR3 is 18 amino acids long. With 2 bases removed from V and 3 bases from J, the gap between germline ends came to 22 bases. For the CDR3, the DNA is TGTGCCAGCAGCTTATTCCCCCCTAGGCAGGAAGTATACACTGAAGCTTTCTTT. Protein product: CASSLFPPRQEVYTEAFF.

This clonotype occurred many times. The chain combines TRBV20-1 with TRBJ1-2; TRBD1 matches at 8 bases. There are 13 residues in the CDR3. J lost 7 bases, V lost 6 bases, and 10 bases had no gene match. Germline CDR1 and CDR2: DFQATT and SNEGSKA (reference sequence). As DNA, the CDR3 is TGCAGTGCCTTGGGACAGGTCGGAGGTGGCTACACCTTC. Residues: CSALGQVGGGYTF.

This clonotype was found many times. The V and J genes are TRBV6-1 and TRBJ2-3; 7 nucleotides match TRBD2. Germline V CDR1 and CDR2: MNHNS, SASEGT. This CDR3 is 16 amino acids long. V lost 4 bases, J lost 2 bases, and 9 bases stayed unmatched. The CDR3 DNA reads as TGTGCCAGCAGTGCCCAGCGGGGACCCAACACAGATACGCAGTATTTT. It codes for CASSAQRGPNTDTQYF.